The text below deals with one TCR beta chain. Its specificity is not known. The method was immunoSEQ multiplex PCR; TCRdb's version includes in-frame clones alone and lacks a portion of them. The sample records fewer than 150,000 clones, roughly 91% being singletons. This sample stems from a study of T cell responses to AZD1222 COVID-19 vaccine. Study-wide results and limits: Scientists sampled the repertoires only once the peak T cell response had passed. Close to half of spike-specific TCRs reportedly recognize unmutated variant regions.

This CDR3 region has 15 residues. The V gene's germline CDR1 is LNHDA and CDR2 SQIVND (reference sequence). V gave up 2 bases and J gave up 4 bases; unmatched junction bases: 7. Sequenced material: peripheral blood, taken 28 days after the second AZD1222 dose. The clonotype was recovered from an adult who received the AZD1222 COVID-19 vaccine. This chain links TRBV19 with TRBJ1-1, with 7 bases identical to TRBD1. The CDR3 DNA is TGTGCCAGTAGTATACCCGCAGGGGGAGGCACTGAAGCTTTCTTT. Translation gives CASSIPAGGGTEAFF.